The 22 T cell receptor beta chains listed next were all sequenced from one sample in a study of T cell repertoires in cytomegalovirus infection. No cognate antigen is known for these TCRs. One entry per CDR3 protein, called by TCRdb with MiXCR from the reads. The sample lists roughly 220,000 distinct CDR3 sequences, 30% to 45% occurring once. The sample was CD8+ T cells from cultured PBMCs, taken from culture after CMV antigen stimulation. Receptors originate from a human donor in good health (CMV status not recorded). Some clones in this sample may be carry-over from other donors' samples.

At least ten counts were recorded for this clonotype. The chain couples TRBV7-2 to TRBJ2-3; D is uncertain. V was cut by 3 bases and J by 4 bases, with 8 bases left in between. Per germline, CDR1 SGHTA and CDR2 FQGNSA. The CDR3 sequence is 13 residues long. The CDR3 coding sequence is TGTGCCAGCAGCTTGGGTTCCCCAGATACGCAGTATTTT. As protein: CASSLGSPDTQYF.

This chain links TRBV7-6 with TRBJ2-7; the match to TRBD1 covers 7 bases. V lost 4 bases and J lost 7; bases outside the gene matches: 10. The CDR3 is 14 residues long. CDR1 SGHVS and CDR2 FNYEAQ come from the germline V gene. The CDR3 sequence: CASSSRTGPEEQYF. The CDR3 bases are TGTGCCAGCAGCTCCAGGACAGGCCCGGAGGAGCAGTACTTC.

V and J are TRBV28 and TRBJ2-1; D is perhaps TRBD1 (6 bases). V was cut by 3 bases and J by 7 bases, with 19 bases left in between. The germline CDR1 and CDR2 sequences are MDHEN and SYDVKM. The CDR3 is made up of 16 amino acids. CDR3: CASSFFGQGQGNEQFF. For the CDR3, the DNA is TGTGCCAGCAGTTTCTTCGGGCAGGGGCAAGGGAATGAGCAGTTCTTC.

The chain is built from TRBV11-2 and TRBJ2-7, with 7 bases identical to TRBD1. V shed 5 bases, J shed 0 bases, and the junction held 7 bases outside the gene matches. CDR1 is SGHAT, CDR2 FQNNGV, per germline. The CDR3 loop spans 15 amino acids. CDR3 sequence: CASSRGQRSSYEQYF. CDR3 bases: TGTGCCAGCAGCCGGGGACAGAGGAGCTCCTACGAGCAGTACTTC.

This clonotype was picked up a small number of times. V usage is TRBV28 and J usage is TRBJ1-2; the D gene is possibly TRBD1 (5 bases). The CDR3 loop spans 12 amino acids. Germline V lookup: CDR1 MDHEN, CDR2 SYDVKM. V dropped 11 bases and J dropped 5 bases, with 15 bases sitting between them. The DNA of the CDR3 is TGTGCCGCCGGGGGAGTTGGTTATGGCTACACCTTC. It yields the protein CAAGGVGYGYTF.

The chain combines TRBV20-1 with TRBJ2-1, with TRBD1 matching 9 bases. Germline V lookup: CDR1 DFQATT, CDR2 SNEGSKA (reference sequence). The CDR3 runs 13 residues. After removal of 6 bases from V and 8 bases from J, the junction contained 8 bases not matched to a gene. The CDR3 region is CSARDRELYEQFF. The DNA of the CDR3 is TGCAGTGCCCGGGACAGGGAACTCTATGAGCAGTTCTTC.

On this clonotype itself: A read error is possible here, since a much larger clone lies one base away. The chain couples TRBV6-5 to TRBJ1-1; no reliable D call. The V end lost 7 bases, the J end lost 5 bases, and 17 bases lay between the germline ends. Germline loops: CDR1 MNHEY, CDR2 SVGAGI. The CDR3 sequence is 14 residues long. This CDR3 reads CASTKRTEKTEAFF. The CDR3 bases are TGTGCCAGCACTAAAAGGACGGAGAAAACTGAAGCTTTCTTT.

The CDR3 reads CASSPSRDRVYEQYF. In DNA, the CDR3 is TGTGCCAGCAGTCCCAGCCGGGACAGGGTGTACGAGCAGTACTTC. This chain connects TRBV12-3 or TRBV12-4 to TRBJ2-7; TRBD1 agrees at 9 bases. The CDR3 is 15 amino acids. After removal of 5 bases from V and 4 bases from J, the junction contained 9 bases not matched to a gene.

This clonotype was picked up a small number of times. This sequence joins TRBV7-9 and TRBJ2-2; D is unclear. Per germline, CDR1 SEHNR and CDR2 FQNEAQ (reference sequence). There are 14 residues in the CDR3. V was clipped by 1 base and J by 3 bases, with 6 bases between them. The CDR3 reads CASSLESDTGELFF. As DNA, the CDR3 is TGTGCCAGCAGCTTAGAAAGTGACACCGGGGAGCTGTTTTTT.

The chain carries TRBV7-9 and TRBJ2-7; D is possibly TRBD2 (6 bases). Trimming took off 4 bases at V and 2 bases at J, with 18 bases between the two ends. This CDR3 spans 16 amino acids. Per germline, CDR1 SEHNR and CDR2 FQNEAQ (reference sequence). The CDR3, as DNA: TGTGCCAGCAGCTCGCCCCGATCCGGGAGAACCTACGAGCAGTACTTC. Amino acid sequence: CASSSPRSGRTYEQYF.

The CDR3 sequence is CATSSGQGLTEAFF. CDR3 nucleotides: TGTGCCACCAGCTCGGGACAGGGGTTGACTGAAGCTTTCTTT. The chain combines TRBV15 with TRBJ1-1; 10 bases align to TRBD1. Losses at the gene ends were 5 bases for V and 5 bases for J; bases not matched to a gene: 5. The germline V gene encodes CDR1 LNHNV and CDR2 YYDKDF (reference sequence). The CDR3 runs 14 residues.

Here the CDR3 DNA reads TGCAGCGTACAGGAAGACACTGAAGCTTTCTTT. This codes for CSVQEDTEAFF. The chain carries TRBV29-1 and TRBJ1-1; possible D gene TRBD1, 5 bases. The germline V and J ends were trimmed by 6 bases and 3 bases, with 8 bases remaining between them. There are 11 residues in the CDR3. From germline, CDR1 is SQVTM and CDR2 ANQGSEA.

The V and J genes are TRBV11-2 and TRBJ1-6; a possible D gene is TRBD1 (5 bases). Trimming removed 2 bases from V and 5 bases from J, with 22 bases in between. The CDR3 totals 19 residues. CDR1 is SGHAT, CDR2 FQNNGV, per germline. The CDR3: CASSLNWRGPGPHNSPLHF. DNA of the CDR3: TGTGCCAGCAGCTTAAATTGGAGGGGACCGGGACCTCATAATTCACCCCTCCACTTT.

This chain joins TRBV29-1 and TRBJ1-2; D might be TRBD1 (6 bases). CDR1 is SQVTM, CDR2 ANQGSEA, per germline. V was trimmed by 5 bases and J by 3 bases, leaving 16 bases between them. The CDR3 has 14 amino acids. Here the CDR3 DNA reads TGCAGCGTTCCCGGAGCGGGGGGCGACTATGGCTACACCTTC. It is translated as CSVPGAGGDYGYTF.

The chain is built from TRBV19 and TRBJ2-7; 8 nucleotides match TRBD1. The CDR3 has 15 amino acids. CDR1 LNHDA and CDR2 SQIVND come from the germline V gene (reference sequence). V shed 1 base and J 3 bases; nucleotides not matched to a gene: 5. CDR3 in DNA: TGTGCCAGTAGTATAGGGGCAGGGGGCTACTACGAGCAGTACTTC. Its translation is CASSIGAGGYYEQYF. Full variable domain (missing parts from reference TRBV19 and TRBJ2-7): DGGITQSPKYLFRKEGQNVTLSCEQNLNHDAMYWYRQDPGQGLRLIYYSQIVNDFQKGDIAEGYSVSREKKESFPLTVTSAQKNPTAFYLCASSIGAGGYYEQYFGPGTRLTVT.

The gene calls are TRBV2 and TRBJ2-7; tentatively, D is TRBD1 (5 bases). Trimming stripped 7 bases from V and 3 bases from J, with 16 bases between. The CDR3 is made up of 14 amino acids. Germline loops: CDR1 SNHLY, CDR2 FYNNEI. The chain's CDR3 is CASTERGRRYEQYF. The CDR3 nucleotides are TGTGCCAGCACCGAAAGGGGCCGCCGCTACGAGCAGTACTTC. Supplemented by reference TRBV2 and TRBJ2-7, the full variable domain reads EPEVTQTPSHQVTQMGQEVILRCVPISNHLYFYWYRQILGQKVEFLVSFYNNEISEKSEIFDDQFSVERPDGSNFTLKIRSTKLEDSAMYFCASTERGRRYEQYFGPGTRLTVT.

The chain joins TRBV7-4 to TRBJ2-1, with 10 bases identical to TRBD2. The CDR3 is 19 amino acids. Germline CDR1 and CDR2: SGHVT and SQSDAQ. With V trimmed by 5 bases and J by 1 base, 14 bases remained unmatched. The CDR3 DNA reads TGTGCCAGCAGCCCCCCTCGAGCGGGAGGGCCGCGGTCCTACAATGAGCAGTTCTTC. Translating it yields CASSPPRAGGPRSYNEQFF.

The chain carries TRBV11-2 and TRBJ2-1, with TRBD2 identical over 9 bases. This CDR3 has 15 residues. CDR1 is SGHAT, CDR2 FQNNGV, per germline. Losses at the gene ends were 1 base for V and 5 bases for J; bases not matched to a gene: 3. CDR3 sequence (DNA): TGTGCCAGCAGCTTAGGCCGGACTAGCGACAATGAGCAGTTCTTC. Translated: CASSLGRTSDNEQFF.

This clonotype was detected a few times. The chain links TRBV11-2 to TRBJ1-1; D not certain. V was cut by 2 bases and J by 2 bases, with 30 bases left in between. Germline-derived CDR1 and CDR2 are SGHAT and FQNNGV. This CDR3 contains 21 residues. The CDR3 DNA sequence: TGTGCCAGCAGCTTATACCGAGGCACCGGAAAGGAGGTAACAGACAACACTGAAGCTTTCTTT. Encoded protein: CASSLYRGTGKEVTDNTEAFF.

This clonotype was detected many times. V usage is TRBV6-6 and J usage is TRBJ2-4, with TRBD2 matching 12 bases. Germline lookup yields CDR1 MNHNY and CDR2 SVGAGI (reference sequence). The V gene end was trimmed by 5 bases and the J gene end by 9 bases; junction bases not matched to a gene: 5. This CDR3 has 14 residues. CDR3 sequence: CASSIGLAGRIQYF. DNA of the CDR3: TGTGCCAGCAGTATCGGACTAGCGGGACGCATTCAGTACTTC.

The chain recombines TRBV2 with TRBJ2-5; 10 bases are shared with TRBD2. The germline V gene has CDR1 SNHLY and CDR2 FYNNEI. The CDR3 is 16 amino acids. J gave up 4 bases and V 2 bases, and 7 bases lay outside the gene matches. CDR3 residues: CASSESSGRGGETQYF. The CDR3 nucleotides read TGTGCCAGCAGTGAATCTAGCGGGAGAGGGGGAGAGACCCAGTACTTC. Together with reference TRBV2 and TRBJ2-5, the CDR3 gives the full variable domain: EPEVTQTPSHQVTQMGQEVILRCVPISNHLYFYWYRQILGQKVEFLVSFYNNEISEKSEIFDDQFSVERPDGSNFTLKIRSTKLEDSAMYFCASSESSGRGGETQYFGPGTRLLVL.

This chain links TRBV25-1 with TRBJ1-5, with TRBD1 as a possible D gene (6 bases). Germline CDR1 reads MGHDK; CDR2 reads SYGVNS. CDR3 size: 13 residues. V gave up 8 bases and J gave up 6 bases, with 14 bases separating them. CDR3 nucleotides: TGTGCCAGCGGAGAGATAGGGGGTCAGCCCCAGCATTTT. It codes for CASGEIGGQPQHF.